This T cell receptor (beta chain) emerged from a study of cytomegalovirus exposure and HLA in healthy donors. The study's findings and limits: In a later analysis, an Asian-associated ancestry cluster reportedly showed fewer N-insertions than the 666-donor mean. A later analysis associated 15,000 to 20,000 TCR beta sequences with HLA alleles at a 0.05 false discovery rate. Trimming of TCR beta V- and J-genes showed a link, identified in a later analysis, to a missense DCLRE1C variant.

The PCR was carried out with 60 Vbeta primers and 13 Jbeta primers. The table came from immunoSEQ multiplex PCR; TCRdb's copy has only in-frame clones and leaves some out. The table has 150,000 to 200,000 clones, about 90% seen once. In regard to this clone: No antigen is known for it.

In germline, CDR1 is KGHSH, CDR2 LQKENI. CDR3 length equals 14 residues. Trimming cost V 3 bases and J 5 bases; bases outside gene matches: 1. The sequencing sample was made of PBMCs. The TCR sequence derives from a girl younger than two in good health and CMV-seronegative. The chain carries TRBV18 and TRBJ2-5; TRBD1 agrees at 12 bases. CDR3 sequence reads: CASSPGQGAETQYF. In nucleotides, the CDR3 is TGTGCCAGCTCACCGGGACAGGGGGCGGAGACCCAGTACTTC.